The 14 T cell receptor beta chains reported below all come from one sample, sequenced in a study of T cell responses to AZD1222 COVID-19 vaccine. Clones were sequenced by immunoSEQ multiplex PCR, and TCRdb holds only the in-frame ones, with some missing. Among 120,000 or so clones listed, approximately 83% were seen once. Sequencing was performed on peripheral blood, taken on day 0 of AZD1222 vaccination. These TCRs come from an adult in good health.

The CDR3 region is CASSLEGAGKSGYTF. In nucleotides, the CDR3 is TGCGCCAGCAGCTTGGAGGGGGCAGGGAAGTCTGGCTACACCTTC. The chain joins TRBV5-1 to TRBJ1-2; TRBD1 aligns across 7 bases. This CDR3 is built from 15 residues. Germline V lookup: CDR1 SGHRS, CDR2 YFSETQ. The V and J ends lost 0 bases and 7 bases, in that order; junction bases with no gene match: 9.

The V call is TRBV5-4, the J call TRBJ1-3; 7 nucleotides agree with TRBD1. J was trimmed by 8 bases and V by 4 bases; bases with no gene match: 6. CDR1 SGHNT and CDR2 YYREEE come from the germline V gene (reference sequence). CDR3 size: 13 residues. CDR3 DNA sequence: TGTGCCAGCAGCGCCAGGGGGGTAGACACCATATATTTT. Translated, it gives CASSARGVDTIYF.

This clone was seen a few times. The chain has TRBV3-1 (or the pseudogene TRBV3-2) and TRBJ2-3, with D tentatively TRBD1 or TRBD2 (6 bases each). The CDR3 spans 15 residues. Between the trimmed V and J ends, which lost 0 bases and 8 bases, there was a span of 15 bases. Germline loops: CDR1 LGHDT, CDR2 YNNKEL (reference sequence). Written as DNA, the CDR3 is TGTGCCAGCAGCCAAGATAGGCACGGGGGCGGTACGCAGTATTTT. This translates into CASSQDRHGGGTQYF.

The chain couples TRBV6-4 to TRBJ2-5, with D possibly called TRBD1 or TRBD2 (5 bases each). Trimming pared 5 bases from V and 5 bases from J, leaving 12 bases between. The CDR3 totals 13 residues. Germline V gene data show CDR1 as MRHNA and CDR2 as SNTAGT. The CDR3 loop reads CASSPGAQETQYF. The CDR3 region has the DNA TGTGCCAGCAGTCCCGGGGCCCAGGAGACCCAGTACTTC.

DNA of the CDR3: TGTGCTAGTGGTTTAGAAGAGACCCAGTACTTC. This codes for CASGLEETQYF. The chain recombines TRBV12-5 with TRBJ2-5; D is unclear. Germline assignment: CDR1 LGHNT and CDR2 FRNRAP. This CDR3 has 11 residues. The V end lost 3 bases, the J end lost 3 bases, and 2 bases lay between the germline ends.

This clone was picked up one time. V usage is TRBV30 and J usage is TRBJ1-4; tentative D call: TRBD1 (5 bases). The ends were cut back, 3 bases at V and 13 bases at J, with 15 bases in the middle. This CDR3 is built from 12 residues. From germline, CDR1 is GTSNPN and CDR2 SVGIG (reference sequence). CDR3 sequence: CAWSRPGNTLFF. The CDR3 DNA is TGTGCCTGGAGCCGCCCAGGGAACACACTGTTTTTT. Filled out from reference TRBV30 and TRBJ1-4, the complete variable domain reads SQTIHQWPATLVQPVGSPLSLECTVEGTSNPNLYWYRQAAGRGLQLLFYSVGIGQISSEVPQNLSASRPQDRQFILSSKKLLLSDSGFYLCAWSRPGNTLFFGSGTQLSVL.

This rearrangement joins TRBV19 to TRBJ2-7; TRBD1 aligns across 7 bases. The V segment lost 3 bases and the J segment 2 bases; nucleotides outside the gene matches: 10. This CDR3 is 16 amino acids long. Germline CDR1 reads LNHDA; CDR2 reads SQIVND (reference sequence). This CDR3 reads CASSMTPDRNAYEQYF. In nucleotides, the CDR3 is TGTGCCAGTAGTATGACCCCGGACAGGAATGCCTACGAGCAGTACTTC.

This chain uses TRBV19 with TRBJ2-7; 9 bases are shared with TRBD1. The CDR3 is 15 amino acids. Germline V gene sequence: CDR1 LNHDA, CDR2 SQIVND (reference sequence). The V and J ends lost 3 bases and 3 bases, in that order; junction bases with no gene match: 6. The CDR3: CASSIRGQGSYEQYF. The DNA of the CDR3 is TGTGCCAGTAGTATCCGTGGACAGGGGAGCTACGAGCAGTACTTC.

The gene calls are TRBV4-1 and TRBJ2-7; D remains unclear. V was clipped by 2 bases and J by 6 bases, with 11 bases between them. The germline V gene has CDR1 MGHRA and CDR2 YSYEKL. The CDR3 contains 13 residues. The CDR3 DNA reads as TGCGCCAGCAGCCAACAACTTACGGGCGAGCAGTACTTC. Protein: CASSQQLTGEQYF.

J is TRBJ1-5 and V is TRBV19; no definite D call. CDR1 LNHDA and CDR2 SQIVND come from the germline V gene (reference sequence). The CDR3 has 14 amino acids. V shed 7 bases and J shed 0 bases, with 10 bases lying between them. The CDR3 loop is CASISDSSNQPQHF. Here the CDR3 DNA reads TGTGCCAGTATATCGGACTCTAGCAATCAGCCCCAGCATTTT.

The J gene is TRBJ2-7, the V gene TRBV19, with 9 nucleotides matching TRBD1. CDR1 and CDR2 (germline): LNHDA, SQIVND (reference sequence). V shed 5 bases and J 2 bases; nucleotides not matched to a gene: 7. This CDR3 is 15 amino acids long. In nucleotides, the CDR3 is TGTGCCAGTAGTCGGGACAGGGATTCCCCCTACGAGCAGTACTTC. It is translated as CASSRDRDSPYEQYF.

This chain uses TRBV2 with TRBJ1-5, with a weak D call TRBD1 (5 bases). The V and J ends lost 4 bases and 1 base respectively, with 11 bases between them. In germline, CDR1 is SNHLY, CDR2 FYNNEI. CDR3 size: 15 residues. The CDR3 is CASSVDGGSNQPQHF. CDR3 sequence (DNA): TGTGCCAGCAGTGTGGATGGGGGAAGCAATCAGCCCCAGCATTTT.

The chain carries TRBV6-5 and TRBJ1-6; D gene uncertain. The CDR3 extends over 14 amino acids. The V end lost 6 bases, the J end lost 7 bases, and 13 bases lay between the germline ends. Germline lookup yields CDR1 MNHEY and CDR2 SVGAGI. CDR3 coding DNA: TGTGCCAGCAGAAGACAAACAGACAATTCACCCCTCCACTTT. This encodes CASRRQTDNSPLHF.

V usage is TRBV12-3 or TRBV12-4 and J usage is TRBJ1-5, with D hard to call. The CDR3 loop spans 13 amino acids. V was pared by 6 bases and J by 0 bases, with 6 bases between. CDR3 sequence: CASRFRSNQPQHF. The CDR3 DNA sequence: TGTGCCAGCAGGTTCCGTAGCAATCAGCCCCAGCATTTT.